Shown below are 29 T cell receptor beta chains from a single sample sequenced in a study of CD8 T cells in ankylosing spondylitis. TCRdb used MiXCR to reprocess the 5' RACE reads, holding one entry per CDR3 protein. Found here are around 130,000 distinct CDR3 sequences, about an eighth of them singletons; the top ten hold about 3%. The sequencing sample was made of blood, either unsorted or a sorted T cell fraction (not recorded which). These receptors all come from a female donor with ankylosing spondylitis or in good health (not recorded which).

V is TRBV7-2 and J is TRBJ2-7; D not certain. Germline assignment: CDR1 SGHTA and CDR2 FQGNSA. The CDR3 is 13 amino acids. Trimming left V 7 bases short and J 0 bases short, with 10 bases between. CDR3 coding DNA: TGTGCCAGCATGCCCAGGAGCTCCTACGAGCAGTACTTC. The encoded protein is CASMPRSSYEQYF.

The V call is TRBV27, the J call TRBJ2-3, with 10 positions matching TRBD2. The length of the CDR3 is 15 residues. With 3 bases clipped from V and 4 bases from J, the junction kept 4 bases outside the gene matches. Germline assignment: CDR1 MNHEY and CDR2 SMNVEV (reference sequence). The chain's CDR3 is CASSFQRGGSDTQYF. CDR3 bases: TGTGCCAGCAGTTTTCAGCGGGGGGGCTCAGATACGCAGTATTTT.

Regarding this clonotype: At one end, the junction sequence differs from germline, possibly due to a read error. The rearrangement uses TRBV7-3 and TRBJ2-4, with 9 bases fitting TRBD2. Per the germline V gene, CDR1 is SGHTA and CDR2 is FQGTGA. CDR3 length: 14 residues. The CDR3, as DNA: TGTGCCAGCAGCCCCGGACTAGCGACAGCATGCAGGGACTTC. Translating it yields CASSPGLATACRDF.

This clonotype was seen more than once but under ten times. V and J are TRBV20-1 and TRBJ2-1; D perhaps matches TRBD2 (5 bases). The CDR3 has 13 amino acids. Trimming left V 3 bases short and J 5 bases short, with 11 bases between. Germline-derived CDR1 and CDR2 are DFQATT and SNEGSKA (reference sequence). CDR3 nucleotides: TGCAGTGCTAGCGGCGGGTTGGACAATGAGCAGTTCTTC. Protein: CSASGGLDNEQFF.

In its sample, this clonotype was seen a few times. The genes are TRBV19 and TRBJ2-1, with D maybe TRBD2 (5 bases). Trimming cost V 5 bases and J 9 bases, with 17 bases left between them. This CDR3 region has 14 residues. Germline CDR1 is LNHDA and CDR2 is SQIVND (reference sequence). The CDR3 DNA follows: TGTGCCAGTAGTTCCGGACCCTATGGAGGTGAGCAGTTCTTC. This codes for CASSSGPYGGEQFF.

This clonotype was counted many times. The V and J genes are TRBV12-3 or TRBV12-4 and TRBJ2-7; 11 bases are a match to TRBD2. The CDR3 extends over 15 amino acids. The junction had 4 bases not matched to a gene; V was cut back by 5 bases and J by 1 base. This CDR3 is CASSMTSGMSYEQYF. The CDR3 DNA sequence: TGTGCCAGCAGTATGACTAGCGGGATGTCCTACGAGCAGTACTTC.

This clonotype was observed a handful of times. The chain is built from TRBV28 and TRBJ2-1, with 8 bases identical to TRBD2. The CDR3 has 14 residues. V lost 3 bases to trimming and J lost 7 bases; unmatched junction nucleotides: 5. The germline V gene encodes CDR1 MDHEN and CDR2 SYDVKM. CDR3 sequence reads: CASSFERELNEQFF. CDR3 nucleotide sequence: TGTGCCAGCAGTTTCGAGCGGGAGTTGAATGAGCAGTTCTTC.

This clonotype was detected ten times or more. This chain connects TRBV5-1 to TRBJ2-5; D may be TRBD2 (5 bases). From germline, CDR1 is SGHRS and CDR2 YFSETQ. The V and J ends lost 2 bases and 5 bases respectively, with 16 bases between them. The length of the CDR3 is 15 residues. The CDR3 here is CASSFSPGVMETQYF. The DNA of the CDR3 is TGCGCCAGCAGCTTTTCTCCCGGGGTAATGGAGACCCAGTACTTC.

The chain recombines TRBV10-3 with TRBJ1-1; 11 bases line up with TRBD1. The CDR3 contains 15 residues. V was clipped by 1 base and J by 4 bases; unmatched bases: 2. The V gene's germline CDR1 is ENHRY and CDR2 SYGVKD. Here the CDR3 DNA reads TGTGCCATCAGTGAGTATGGACAGGGGGCCACTGAAGCTTTCTTT. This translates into CAISEYGQGATEAFF.

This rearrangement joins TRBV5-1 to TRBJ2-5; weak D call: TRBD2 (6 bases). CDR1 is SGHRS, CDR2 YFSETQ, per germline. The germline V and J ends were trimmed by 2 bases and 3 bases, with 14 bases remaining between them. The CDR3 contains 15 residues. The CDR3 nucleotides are TGCGCCAGCAGCTTAATTGCGGGATCGGAAGAGACCCAGTACTTC. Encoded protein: CASSLIAGSEETQYF.

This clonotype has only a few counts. The CDR3 loop is CASSQFWFTGDGNTIYF. The CDR3 nucleotides are TGTGCCAGCAGCCAATTTTGGTTTACAGGGGATGGAAACACCATATATTTT. The chain links TRBV7-8 to TRBJ1-3; TRBD1 matches 7 bases. The V gene's germline CDR1 is SGHVS and CDR2 FQNEAQ. The CDR3 runs to 17 residues. The ends lost 5 bases at V and 3 bases at J; junction bases unmatched: 13.

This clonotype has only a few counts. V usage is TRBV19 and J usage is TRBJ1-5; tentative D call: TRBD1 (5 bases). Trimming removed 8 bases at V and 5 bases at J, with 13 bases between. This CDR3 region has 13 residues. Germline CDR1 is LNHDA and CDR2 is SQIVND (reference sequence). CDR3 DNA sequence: TGTGCCAGTGGGGACCGGCCATATCAGCCCCAGCATTTT. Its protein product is CASGDRPYQPQHF. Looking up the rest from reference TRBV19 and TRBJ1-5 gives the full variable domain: DGGITQSPKYLFRKEGQNVTLSCEQNLNHDAMYWYRQDPGQGLRLIYYSQIVNDFQKGDIAEGYSVSREKKESFPLTVTSAQKNPTAFYLCASGDRPYQPQHFGDGTRLSIL.

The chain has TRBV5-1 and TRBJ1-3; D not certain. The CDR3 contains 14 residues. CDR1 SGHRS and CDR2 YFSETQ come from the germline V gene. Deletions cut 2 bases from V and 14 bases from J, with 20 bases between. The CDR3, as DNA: TGCGCCAGCAGCTTAACCGACAAAGGCCGATACTTATATTTT. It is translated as CASSLTDKGRYLYF.

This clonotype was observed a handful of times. This CDR3 reads CASFTGGSSYNSPLHF. CDR3 nucleotides: TGTGCCAGCTTTACAGGGGGTAGCTCCTATAATTCACCCCTCCACTTT. The chain couples TRBV28 to TRBJ1-6; 8 bases fit TRBD1. V was pared by 8 bases and J by 0 bases, with 6 bases of the junction left unmatched. Germline lookup yields CDR1 MDHEN and CDR2 SYDVKM. This CDR3 has 16 residues.

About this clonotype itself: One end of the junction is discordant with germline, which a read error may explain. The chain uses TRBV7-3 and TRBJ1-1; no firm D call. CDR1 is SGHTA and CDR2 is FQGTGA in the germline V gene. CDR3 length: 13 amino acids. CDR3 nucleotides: TGTGCCGGCAGCTTTGACCCGAACACTGAAGCTTTCTTT. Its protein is CAGSFDPNTEAFF.

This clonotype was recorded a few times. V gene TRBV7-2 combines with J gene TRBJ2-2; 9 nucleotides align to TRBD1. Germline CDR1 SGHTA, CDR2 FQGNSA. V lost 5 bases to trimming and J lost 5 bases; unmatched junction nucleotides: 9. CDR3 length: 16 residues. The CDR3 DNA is TGTGCCAGCAGCACCCCGACAGGGGGAAAGACCGGGGAGCTGTTTTTT. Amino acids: CASSTPTGGKTGELFF. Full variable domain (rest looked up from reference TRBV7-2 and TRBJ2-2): GAGVSQSPSNKVTEKGKDVELRCDPISGHTALYWYRQSLGQGLEFLIYFQGNSAPDKSGLPSDRFSAERTGGSVSTLTIQRTQQEDSAVYLCASSTPTGGKTGELFFGEGSRLTVL.

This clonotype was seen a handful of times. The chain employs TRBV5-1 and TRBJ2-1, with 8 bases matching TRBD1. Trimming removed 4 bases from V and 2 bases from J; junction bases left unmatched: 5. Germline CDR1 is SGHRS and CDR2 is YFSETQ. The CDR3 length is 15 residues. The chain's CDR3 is CASSDRGLAYNEQFF. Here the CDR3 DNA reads TGCGCCAGCAGCGACAGGGGCCTCGCCTACAATGAGCAGTTCTTC.

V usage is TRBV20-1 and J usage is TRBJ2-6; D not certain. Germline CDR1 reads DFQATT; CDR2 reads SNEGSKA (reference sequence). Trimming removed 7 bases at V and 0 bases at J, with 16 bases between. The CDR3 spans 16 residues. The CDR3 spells CSVALFGTSGANVLTF. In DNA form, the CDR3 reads TGCAGTGTCGCCTTGTTCGGAACCTCTGGGGCCAACGTCCTGACTTTC.

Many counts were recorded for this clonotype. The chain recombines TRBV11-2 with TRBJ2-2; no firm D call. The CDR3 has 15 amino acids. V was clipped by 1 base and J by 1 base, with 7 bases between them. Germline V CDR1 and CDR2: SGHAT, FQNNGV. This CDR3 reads CASSLGSGNTGELFF. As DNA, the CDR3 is TGTGCCAGCAGCTTAGGTTCCGGGAACACCGGGGAGCTGTTTTTT. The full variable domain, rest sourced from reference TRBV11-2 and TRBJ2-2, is EAGVAQSPRYKIIEKRQSVAFWCNPISGHATLYWYQQILGQGPKLLIQFQNNGVVDDSQLPKDRFSAERLKGVDSTLKIQPAKLEDSAVYLCASSLGSGNTGELFFGEGSRLTVL.

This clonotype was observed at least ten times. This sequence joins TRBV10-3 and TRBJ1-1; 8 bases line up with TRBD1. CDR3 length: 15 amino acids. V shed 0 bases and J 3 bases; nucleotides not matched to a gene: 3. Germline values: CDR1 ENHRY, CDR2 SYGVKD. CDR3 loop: CAISESGQADTEAFF. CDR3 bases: TGTGCCATCAGTGAGTCGGGACAGGCAGACACTGAAGCTTTCTTT.

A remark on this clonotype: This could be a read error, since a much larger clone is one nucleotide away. Here the CDR3 DNA reads TGCACCAGCAGGATCTCCAGCATCCAAGAGACCCAGTACTTC. Protein product: CTSRISSIQETQYF. J is TRBJ2-5 and V is TRBV5-1; D unclear. The germline gives CDR1 SGHRS, CDR2 YFSETQ. This CDR3 is built from 14 residues.

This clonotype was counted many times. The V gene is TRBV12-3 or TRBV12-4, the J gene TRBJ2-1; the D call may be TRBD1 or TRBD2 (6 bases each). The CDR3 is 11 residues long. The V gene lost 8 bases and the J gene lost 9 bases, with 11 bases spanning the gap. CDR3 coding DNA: TGTGCCAGCTGGGGGGCGGGTGAGCAGTTCTTC. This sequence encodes CASWGAGEQFF.

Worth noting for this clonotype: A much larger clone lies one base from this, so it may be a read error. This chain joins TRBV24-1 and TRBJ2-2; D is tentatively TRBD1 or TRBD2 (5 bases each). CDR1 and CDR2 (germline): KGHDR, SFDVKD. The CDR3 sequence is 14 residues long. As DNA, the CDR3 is TGTTCCACCAGTTCTTCAGGGACCGCCGGGGAGCTGTTTTTT. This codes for CSTSSSGTAGELFF.

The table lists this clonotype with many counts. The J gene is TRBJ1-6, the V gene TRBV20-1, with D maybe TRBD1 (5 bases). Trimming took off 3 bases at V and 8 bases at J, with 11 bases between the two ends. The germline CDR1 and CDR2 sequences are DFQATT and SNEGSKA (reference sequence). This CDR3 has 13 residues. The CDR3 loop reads CSASPPGDSPLHF. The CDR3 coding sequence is TGCAGTGCTAGCCCCCCGGGGGATTCACCCCTCCACTTT.

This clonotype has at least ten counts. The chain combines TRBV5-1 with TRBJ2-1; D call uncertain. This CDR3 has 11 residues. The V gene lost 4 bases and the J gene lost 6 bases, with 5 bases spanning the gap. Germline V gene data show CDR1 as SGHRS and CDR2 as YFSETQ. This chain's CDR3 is CASSGTNEQFF. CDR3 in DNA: TGCGCCAGCAGCGGCACCAATGAGCAGTTCTTC.

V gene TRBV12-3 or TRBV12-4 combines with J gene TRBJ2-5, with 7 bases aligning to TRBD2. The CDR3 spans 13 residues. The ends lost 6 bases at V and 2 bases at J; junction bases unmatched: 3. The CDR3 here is CASRGGLQETQYF. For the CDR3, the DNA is TGTGCCAGCAGGGGGGGGTTGCAAGAGACCCAGTACTTC.

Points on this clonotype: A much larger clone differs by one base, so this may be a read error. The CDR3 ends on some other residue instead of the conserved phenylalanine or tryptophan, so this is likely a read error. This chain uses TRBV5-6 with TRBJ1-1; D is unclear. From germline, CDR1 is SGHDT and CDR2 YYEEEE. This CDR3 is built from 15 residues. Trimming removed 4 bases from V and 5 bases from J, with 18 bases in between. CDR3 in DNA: TGTGCCAGCAGCCTGGGTGGAGGGCATGGGACTGAAGCTTTCTGT. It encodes CASSLGGGHGTEAFC.

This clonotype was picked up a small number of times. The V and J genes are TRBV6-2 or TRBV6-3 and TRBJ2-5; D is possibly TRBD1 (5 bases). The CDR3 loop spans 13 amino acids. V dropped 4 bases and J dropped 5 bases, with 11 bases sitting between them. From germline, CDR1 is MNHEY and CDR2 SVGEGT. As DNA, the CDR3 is TGTGCCAGCAGTTTAAGGCCAGGGGAGACCCAGTACTTC. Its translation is CASSLRPGETQYF.

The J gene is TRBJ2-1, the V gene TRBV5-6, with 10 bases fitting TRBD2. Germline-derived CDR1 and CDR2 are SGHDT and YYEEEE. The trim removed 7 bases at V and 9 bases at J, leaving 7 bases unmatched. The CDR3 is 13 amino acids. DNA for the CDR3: TGTGCCAGCTCACTAGCGGGGAGCCCTGAGCAGTTCTTC. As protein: CASSLAGSPEQFF.